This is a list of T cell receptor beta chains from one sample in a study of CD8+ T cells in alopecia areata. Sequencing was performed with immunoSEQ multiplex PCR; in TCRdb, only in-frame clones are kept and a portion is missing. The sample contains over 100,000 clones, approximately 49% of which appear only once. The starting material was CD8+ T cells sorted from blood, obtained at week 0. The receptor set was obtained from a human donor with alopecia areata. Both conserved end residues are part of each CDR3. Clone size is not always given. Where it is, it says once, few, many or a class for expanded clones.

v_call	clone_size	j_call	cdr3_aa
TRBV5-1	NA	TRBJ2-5	CASSGDRSQETQYF
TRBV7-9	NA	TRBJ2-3	CASSIHTDTQYF
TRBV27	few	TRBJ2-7	CASSAIGTASEQYF
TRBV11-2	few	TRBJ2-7	CASSLDFGYSYEQYF
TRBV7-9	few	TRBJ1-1	CASSSLGGMNTEAFF
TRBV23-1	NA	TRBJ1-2	CASGGRGQYGYTF
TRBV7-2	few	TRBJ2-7	CASSPFRGPHEQYF
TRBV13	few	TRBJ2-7	CASSRGFSYEQYF
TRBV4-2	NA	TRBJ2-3	CASSQVREDTQYF
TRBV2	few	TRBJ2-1	CASSDLGGANEQFF
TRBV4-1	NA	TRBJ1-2	CASSQEPGQLVYGYTF
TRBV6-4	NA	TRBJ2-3	CASSERAGSTDTQYF
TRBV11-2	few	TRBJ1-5	CASSFSPVGNQPQHF
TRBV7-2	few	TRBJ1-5	CASSWDRGPNQPQHF
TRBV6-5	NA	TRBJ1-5	CASRSNGPQHF
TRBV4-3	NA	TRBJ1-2	CASSLTPGGENYGYTF
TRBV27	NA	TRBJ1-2	CASSFTGGGYTF
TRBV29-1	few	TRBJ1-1	CSVEQDTEAFF
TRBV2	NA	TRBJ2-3	CASSDADTQYF
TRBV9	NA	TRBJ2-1	CASNVGGSYNEQFF
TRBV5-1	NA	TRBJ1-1	CASSPGDTEAFF
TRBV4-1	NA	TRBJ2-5	CASSQDVTVQETQYF
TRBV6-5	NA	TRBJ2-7	CASSYRLAYEQYF
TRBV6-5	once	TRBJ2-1	CASSYEGRDYNEQFF
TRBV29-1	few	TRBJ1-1	CSANEIFQGGTEAFF
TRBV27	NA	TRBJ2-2	CASSSSEATGELFF
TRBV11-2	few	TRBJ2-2	CASSLARGRVTGELFF
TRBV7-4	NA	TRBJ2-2	CASSPNDGGANTGELFF
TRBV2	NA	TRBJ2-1	CASRAGGEYNEQFF
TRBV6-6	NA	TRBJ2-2	CASSPSGGSGELFF
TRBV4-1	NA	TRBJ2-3	CASSRVVGASTDTQYF
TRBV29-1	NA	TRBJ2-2	CSVDRTGELFF
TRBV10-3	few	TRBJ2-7	CAISESTESDEQYF
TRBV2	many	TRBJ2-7	CASSDVLASYEQYF
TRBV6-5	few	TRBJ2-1	CATYRGNEQFF
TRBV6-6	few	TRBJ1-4	CASSYSRVWVEKLFF
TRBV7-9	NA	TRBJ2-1	CASSLVTGALNEQFF
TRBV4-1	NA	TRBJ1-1	CASSQESLRGENTEAFF
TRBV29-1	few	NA	CSVLDRVSYEQYF
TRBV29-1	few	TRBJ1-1	CSVRGAVNTEAFF
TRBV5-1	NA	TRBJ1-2	CASRIDSPTNYGYTF
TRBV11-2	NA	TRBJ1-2	CASSPDRDDGYTF
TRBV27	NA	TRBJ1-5	CASSLVGQPQHF
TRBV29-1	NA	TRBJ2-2	CSVFSSAGELFF
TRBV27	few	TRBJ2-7	CASSPNWVYEQYF
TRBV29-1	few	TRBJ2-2	CSAGGTSKETGELFF
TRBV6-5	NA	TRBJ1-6	CASREGQPYNSPLHF
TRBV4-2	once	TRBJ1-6	CASSQDIDRGNSPLHF